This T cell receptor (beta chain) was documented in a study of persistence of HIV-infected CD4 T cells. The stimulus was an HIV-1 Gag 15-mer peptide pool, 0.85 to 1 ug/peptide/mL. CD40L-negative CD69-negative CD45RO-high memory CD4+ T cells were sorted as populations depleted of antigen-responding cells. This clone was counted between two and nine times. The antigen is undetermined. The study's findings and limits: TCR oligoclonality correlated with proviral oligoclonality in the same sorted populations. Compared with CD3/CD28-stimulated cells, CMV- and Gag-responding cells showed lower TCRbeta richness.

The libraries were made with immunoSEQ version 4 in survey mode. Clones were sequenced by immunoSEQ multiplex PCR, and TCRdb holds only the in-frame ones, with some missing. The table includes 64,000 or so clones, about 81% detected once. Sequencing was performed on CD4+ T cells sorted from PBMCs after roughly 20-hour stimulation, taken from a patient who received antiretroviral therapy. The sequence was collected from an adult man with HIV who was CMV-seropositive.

The CDR3 sequence is CASSPWVGYQPQHF. CDR3 nucleotide sequence: TGTGCCAGCAGTCCTTGGGTTGGGTATCAGCCCCAGCATTTT. V gene TRBV6-6 combines with J gene TRBJ1-5, with D hard to call. Germline V CDR1 and CDR2: MNHNY, SVGAGI (reference sequence). V was cut by 5 bases and J by 5 bases, with 13 bases left in between. The CDR3 runs 14 residues.